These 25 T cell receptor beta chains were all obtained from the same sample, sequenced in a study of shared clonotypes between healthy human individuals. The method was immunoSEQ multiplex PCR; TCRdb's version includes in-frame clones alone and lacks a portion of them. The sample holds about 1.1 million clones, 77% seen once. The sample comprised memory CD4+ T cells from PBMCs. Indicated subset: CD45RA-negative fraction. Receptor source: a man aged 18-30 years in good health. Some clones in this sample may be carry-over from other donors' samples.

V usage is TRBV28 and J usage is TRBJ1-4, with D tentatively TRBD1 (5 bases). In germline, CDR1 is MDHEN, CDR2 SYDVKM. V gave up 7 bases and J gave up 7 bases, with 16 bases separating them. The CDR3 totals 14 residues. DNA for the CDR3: TGTGCCAGCACCCTAAGCGGGGGGGTTGAAAAACTGTTTTTT. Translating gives CASTLSGGVEKLFF.

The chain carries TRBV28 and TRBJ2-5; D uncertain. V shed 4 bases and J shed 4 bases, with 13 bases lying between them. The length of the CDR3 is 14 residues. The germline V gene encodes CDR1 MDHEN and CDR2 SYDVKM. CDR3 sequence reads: CASSSATGRETQYF. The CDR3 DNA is TGTGCCAGCAGTTCGGCAACGGGCCGAGAGACCCAGTACTTC.

CDR3 in amino acids: CATSRARRAEEQFF. CDR3 DNA: TGTGCCACCAGCAGAGCTCGCAGGGCCGAAGAGCAGTTCTTC. The V gene is TRBV15, the J gene TRBJ2-1; TRBD1 might be the D (5 bases). This CDR3 is 14 amino acids long. Germline loops: CDR1 LNHNV, CDR2 YYDKDF (reference sequence). Trimming pared 1 base from V and 10 bases from J, leaving 14 bases between.

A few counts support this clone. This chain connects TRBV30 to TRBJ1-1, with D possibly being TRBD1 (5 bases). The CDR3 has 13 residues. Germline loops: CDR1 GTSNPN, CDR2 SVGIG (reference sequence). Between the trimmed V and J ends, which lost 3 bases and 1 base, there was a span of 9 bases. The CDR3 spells CAWSPQGNTEAFF. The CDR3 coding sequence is TGTGCCTGGAGCCCTCAGGGGAACACTGAAGCTTTCTTT.

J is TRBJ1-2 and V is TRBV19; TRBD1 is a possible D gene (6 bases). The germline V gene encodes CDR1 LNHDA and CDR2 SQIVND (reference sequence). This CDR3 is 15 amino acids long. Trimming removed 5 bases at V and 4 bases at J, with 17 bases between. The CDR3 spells CASSAPTGGLYGYTF. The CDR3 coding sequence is TGTGCCAGTAGTGCTCCGACAGGTGGGCTCTATGGCTACACCTTC.

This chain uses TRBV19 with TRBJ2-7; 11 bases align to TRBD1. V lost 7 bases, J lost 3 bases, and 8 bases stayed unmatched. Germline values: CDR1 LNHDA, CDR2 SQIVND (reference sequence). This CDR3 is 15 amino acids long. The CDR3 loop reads CASKRSGTGGYEQYF. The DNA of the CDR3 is TGTGCCAGTAAAAGGTCCGGGACAGGGGGCTACGAGCAGTACTTC.

CDR3 DNA sequence: TGTGCCAGCAGCCCTACAGCGGGAGGACCCACAGATACGCAGTATTTT. It specifies CASSPTAGGPTDTQYF. V usage is TRBV5-4 and J usage is TRBJ2-3; 9 nucleotides agree with TRBD2. Losses at the gene ends were 4 bases for V and 2 bases for J; bases not matched to a gene: 8. The germline CDR1 and CDR2 sequences are SGHNT and YYREEE (reference sequence). CDR3 length equals 16 residues.

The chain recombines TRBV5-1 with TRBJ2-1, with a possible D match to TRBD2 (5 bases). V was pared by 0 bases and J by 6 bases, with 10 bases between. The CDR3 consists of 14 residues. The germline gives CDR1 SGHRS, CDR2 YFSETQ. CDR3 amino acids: CASSLGLAANEQFF. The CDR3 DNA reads TGCGCCAGCAGCTTGGGCCTAGCCGCCAATGAGCAGTTCTTC.

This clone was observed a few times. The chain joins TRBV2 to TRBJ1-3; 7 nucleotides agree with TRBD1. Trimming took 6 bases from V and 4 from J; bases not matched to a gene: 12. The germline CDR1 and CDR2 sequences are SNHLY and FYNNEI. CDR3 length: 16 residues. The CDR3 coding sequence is TGTGCCAGCAGCCGCCAAGGGACAGCTTCGGGAAACACCATATATTTT. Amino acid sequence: CASSRQGTASGNTIYF.

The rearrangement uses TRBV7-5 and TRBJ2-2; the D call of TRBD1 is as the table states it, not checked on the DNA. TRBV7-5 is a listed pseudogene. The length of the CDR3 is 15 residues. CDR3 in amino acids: CVRSEPGQNTGELFF. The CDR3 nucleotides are TGTGTCAGAAGCGAACCGGGACAGAACACCGGGGAGCTGTTTTTT.

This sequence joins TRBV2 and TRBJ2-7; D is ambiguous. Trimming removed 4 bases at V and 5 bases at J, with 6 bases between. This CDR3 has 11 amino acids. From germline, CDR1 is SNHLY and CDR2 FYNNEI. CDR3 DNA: TGTGCCAGCAGTGTCCTTCACGAGCAGTACTTC. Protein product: CASSVLHEQYF.

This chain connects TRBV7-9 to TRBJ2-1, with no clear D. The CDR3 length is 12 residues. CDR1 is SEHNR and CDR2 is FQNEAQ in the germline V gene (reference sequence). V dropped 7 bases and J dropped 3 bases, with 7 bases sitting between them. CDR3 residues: CASTDIYNEQFF. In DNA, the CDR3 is TGTGCCAGCACCGATATCTACAATGAGCAGTTCTTC.

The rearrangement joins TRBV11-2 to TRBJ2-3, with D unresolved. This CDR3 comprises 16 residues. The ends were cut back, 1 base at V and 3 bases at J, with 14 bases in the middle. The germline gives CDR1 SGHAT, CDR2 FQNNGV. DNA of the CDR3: TGTGCCAGCAGCTTAGCTGGCCTAGTTCTAACAGATACGCAGTATTTT. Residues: CASSLAGLVLTDTQYF.

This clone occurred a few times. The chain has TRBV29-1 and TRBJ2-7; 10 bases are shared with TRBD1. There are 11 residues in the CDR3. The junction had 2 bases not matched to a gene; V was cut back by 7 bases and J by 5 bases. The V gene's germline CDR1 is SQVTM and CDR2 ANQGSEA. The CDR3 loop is CSATGGDEQYF. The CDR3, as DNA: TGCAGCGCGACAGGGGGCGACGAGCAGTACTTC.

CDR3 sequence (DNA): TGTGCCAGCAGTCCCCCCCGGGACAGGGGCTTGTCCGGGGAGCTGTTTTTT. It is translated as CASSPPRDRGLSGELFF. The J gene is TRBJ2-2, the V gene TRBV28; 10 nucleotides line up with TRBD1. Trimming cost V 5 bases and J 6 bases; bases outside gene matches: 12. CDR1 is MDHEN and CDR2 is SYDVKM in the germline V gene. This CDR3 is 17 amino acids long.

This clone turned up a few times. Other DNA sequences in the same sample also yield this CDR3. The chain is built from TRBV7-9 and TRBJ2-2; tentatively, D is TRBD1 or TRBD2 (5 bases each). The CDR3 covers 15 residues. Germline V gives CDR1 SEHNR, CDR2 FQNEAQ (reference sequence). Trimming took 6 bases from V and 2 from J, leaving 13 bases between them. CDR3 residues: CASRPGTANTGELFF. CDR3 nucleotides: TGTGCCAGCAGACCCGGGACGGCAAACACCGGGGAGCTGTTTTTT.

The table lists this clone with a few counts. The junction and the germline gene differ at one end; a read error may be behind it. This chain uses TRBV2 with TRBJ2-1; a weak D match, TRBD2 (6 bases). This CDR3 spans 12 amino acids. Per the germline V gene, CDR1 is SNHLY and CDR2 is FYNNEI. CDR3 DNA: TGTGCCAGCAGTGAAGAGAGGCTAGCGTCGATCTTC. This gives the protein CASSEERLASIF.

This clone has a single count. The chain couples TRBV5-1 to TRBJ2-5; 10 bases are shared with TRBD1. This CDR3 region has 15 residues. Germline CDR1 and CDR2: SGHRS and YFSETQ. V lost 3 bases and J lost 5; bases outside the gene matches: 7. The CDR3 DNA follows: TGCGCCAGCAGCTCGGGACAGGGGAGTTCGGAGACCCAGTACTTC. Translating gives CASSSGQGSSETQYF. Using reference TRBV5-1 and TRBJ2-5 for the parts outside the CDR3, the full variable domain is KAGVTQTPRYLIKTRGQQVTLSCSPISGHRSVSWYQQTPGQGLQFLFEYFSETQRNKGNFPGRFSGRQFSNSRSEMNVSTLELGDSALYLCASSSGQGSSETQYFGPGTRLLVL.

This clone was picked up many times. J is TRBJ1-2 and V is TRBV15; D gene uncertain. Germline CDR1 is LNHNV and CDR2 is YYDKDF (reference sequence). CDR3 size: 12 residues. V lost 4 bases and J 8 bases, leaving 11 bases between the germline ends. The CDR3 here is CATSTRTGGYTF. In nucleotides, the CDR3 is TGTGCCACCAGCACCCGGACGGGAGGCTACACCTTC.

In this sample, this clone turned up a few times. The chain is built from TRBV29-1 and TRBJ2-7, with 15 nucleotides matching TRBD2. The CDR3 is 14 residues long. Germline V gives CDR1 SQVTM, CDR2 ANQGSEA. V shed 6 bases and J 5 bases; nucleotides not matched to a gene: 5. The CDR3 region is CSVAGLAGGNEQYF. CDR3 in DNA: TGCAGCGTCGCCGGACTAGCGGGAGGGAACGAGCAGTACTTC.

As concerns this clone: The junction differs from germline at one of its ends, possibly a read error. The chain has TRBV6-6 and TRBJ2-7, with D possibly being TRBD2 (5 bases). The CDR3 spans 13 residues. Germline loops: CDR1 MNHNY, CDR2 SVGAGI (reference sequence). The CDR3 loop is CASNSLREGSPLF. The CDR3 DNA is TGTGCCAGCAATTCGCTTCGGGAAGGGTCCCCACTCTTC.

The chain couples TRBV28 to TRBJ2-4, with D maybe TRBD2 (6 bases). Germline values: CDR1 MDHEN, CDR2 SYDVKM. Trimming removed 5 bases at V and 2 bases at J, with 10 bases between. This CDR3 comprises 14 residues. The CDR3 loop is CASSILASKNIQYF. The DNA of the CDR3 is TGTGCCAGCAGTATACTAGCCTCCAAAAACATTCAGTACTTC. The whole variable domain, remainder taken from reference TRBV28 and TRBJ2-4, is DVKVTQSSRYLVKRTGEKVFLECVQDMDHENMFWYRQDPGLGLRLIYFSYDVKMKEKGDIPEGYSVSREKKERFSLILESASTNQTSMYLCASSILASKNIQYFGAGTRLSVL.

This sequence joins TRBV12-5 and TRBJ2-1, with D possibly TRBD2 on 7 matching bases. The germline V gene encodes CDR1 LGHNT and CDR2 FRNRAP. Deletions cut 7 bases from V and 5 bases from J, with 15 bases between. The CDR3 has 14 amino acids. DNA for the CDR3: TGTGCTAGTGCCTGGGGGGCGGGGGACAATGAGCAGTTCTTC. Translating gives CASAWGAGDNEQFF.

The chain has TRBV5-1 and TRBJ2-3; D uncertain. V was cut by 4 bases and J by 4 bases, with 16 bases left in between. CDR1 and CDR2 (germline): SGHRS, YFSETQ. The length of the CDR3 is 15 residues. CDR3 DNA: TGCGCCAGCAGCGGGCTAGGCTCACTGGCAGATACGCAGTATTTT. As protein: CASSGLGSLADTQYF.

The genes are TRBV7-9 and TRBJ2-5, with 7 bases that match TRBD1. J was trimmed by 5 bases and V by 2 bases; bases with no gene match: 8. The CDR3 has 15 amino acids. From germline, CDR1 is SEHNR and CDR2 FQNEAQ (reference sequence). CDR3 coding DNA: TGTGCCAGCAGCTTAAACAGGGGCACGGCCGAGACCCAGTACTTC. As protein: CASSLNRGTAETQYF.